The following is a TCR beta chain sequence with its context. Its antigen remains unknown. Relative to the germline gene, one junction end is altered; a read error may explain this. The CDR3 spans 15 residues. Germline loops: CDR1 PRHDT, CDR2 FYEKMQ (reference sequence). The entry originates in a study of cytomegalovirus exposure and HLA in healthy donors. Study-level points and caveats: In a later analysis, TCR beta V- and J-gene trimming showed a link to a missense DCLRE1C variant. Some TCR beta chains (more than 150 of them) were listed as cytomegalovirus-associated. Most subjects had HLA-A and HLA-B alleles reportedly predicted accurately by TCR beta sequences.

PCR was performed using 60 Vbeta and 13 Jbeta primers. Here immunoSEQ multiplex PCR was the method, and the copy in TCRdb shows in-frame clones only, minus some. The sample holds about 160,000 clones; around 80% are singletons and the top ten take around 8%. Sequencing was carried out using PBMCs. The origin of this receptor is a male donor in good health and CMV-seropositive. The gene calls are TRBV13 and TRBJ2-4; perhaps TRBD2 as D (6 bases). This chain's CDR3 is CASSARREAKNSQYF. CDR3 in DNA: TGTGCCAGCAGCGCGAGAAGGGAGGCCAAAAACAGTCAGTACTTC.